The source of this T cell receptor beta chain is a study of blood T cells in healthy people across ages. Study background: When template switching was applied, about one barcoded beta molecule was captured per two T cells. Study-level findings and limits: Estimates based on one million T cells were treated as lower bounds. Versus aged donors, long-lived donors had higher diversity and more naive CD4+ cells.

Many counts were recorded for this clonotype. Its specificity is not known. A junction boundary mismatches the germline segment, possibly from a read error. The CDR3 is 13 residues long. The germline gives CDR1 SGHRS, CDR2 YFSETQ. Isolated per sample were at least 7 million PBMCs. Through a sample-barcoded 5' primer and a J-beta primer mix, a second PCR was run for roughly 7 to 12 cycles. TCRdb fed the 5' RACE reads into MiXCR, producing one record per CDR3 protein. In the table there are around 1.5 million distinct CDR3 sequences, 35% to 45% of which are singletons. The sample was blood. The gene calls are TRBV5-1 and TRBJ2-3, with D possibly being TRBD1 or TRBD2 (5 bases each). The TCR sequence derives from a woman between 18 and 29 years old in good health. The CDR3 DNA follows: TGTGCCAGCAGCTTGGGACCAACAGATACGCAGTATTTT. Encoded protein: CASSLGPTDTQYF.